This T cell receptor beta chain is drawn from a study of blood T cell repertoires in COVID-19. Generated by immunoSEQ multiplex PCR, the TCRdb table keeps only in-frame clones and is missing some. Of about 260,000 clones listed, roughly 82% are singletons. The sequenced sample was PBMCs or T cells enriched from blood (not recorded which). The TCR sequence derives from a woman between 45 and 60 years old who had recovered from COVID-19.

CDR3 amino acids: CASSHLGLASDEQFF. The CDR3 DNA reads TGTGCCAGCAGCCATCTGGGGCTAGCGTCAGATGAGCAGTTCTTC. V and J are TRBV7-2 and TRBJ2-1, with D maybe TRBD2 (6 bases). CDR3 size: 15 residues. In germline, CDR1 is SGHTA, CDR2 FQGNSA. Deletions cut 5 bases from V and 8 bases from J, with 19 bases between.